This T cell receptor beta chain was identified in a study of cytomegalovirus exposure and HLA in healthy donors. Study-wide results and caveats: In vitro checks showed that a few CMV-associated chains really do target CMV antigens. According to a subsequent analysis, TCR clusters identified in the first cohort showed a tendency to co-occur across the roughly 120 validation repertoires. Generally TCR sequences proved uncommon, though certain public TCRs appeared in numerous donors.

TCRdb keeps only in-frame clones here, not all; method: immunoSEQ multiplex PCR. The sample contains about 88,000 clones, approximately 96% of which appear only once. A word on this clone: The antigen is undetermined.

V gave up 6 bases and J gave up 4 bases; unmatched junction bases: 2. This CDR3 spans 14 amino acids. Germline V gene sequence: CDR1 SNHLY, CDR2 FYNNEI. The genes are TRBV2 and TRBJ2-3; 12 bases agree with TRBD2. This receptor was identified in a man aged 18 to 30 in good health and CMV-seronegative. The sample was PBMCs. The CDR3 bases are TGTGCCAGCAGACTAGCGGGAGGCTCAGATACGCAGTATTTT. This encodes CASRLAGGSDTQYF. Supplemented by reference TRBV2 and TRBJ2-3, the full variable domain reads EPEVTQTPSHQVTQMGQEVILRCVPISNHLYFYWYRQILGQKVEFLVSFYNNEISEKSEIFDDQFSVERPDGSNFTLKIRSTKLEDSAMYFCASRLAGGSDTQYFGPGTRLTVL.